Below are 7 T cell receptor beta chains sequenced from a single sample in a study of cytomegalovirus exposure and HLA in healthy donors. The PCR employed 60 Vbeta primers together with 13 Jbeta primers. TCRdb keeps only in-frame clones here, not all; method: immunoSEQ multiplex PCR. This sample has 25,000 to 35,000 clones, with roughly 44% found just once. Material for sequencing was PBMCs. The receptors shown here come from a woman in her fifties or sixties in good health and CMV-seronegative.

The CDR3 loop reads CASGEIMSNQPQHF. The CDR3 nucleotides read TGTGCCAGCGGAGAAATTATGAGCAATCAGCCCCAGCATTTT. The chain joins TRBV2 to TRBJ1-5; D not certain. With 8 bases removed from V and 1 base from J, the gap between germline ends came to 12 bases. CDR3 length: 14 residues. The germline V gene encodes CDR1 SNHLY and CDR2 FYNNEI.

The rearrangement joins TRBV6-5 to TRBJ2-5; 12 positions match TRBD1. Germline V gene data show CDR1 as MNHEY and CDR2 as SVGAGI. The CDR3 extends over 16 amino acids. After removal of 2 bases from V and 5 bases from J, the junction contained 6 bases not matched to a gene. This CDR3 is CASSYLGDRGRETQYF. DNA for the CDR3: TGTGCCAGCAGTTACCTCGGGGACAGGGGGCGTGAGACCCAGTACTTC.

This clone has a handful of counts. The V gene is TRBV10-2, the J gene TRBJ2-5; TRBD1 might be the D (6 bases). The CDR3 sequence is 13 residues long. Germline assignment: CDR1 WSHSY and CDR2 SAAADI. V lost 8 bases and J lost 2, with 12 bases in between. Here the CDR3 DNA reads TGCGCCAGCCGGGACACCGGACAAGAGACCCAGTACTTC. Amino acids: CASRDTGQETQYF.

V is TRBV5-4 and J is TRBJ2-3; 10 nucleotides line up with TRBD1. Germline values: CDR1 SGHNT, CDR2 YYREEE (reference sequence). V shed 4 bases, J shed 5 bases, and the junction held 13 bases outside the gene matches. The CDR3 spans 17 residues. The CDR3 protein is CASSRGPTGGAEDTQYF. CDR3 nucleotides: TGTGCCAGCAGCCGAGGCCCGACAGGGGGCGCAGAAGATACGCAGTATTTT.

The J gene is TRBJ1-5, the V gene TRBV2; D ambiguous. The CDR3 sequence is 14 residues long. V was shortened by 4 bases and J by 10 bases, with 17 bases between the two germline ends. Germline loops: CDR1 SNHLY, CDR2 FYNNEI. The CDR3: CASSVSGGEGPQHF. CDR3 nucleotide sequence: TGTGCCAGCAGTGTATCGGGCGGGGAAGGACCCCAGCATTTT.

This rearrangement joins TRBV5-1 to TRBJ1-1; 7 bases fit TRBD1. The CDR3 length is 19 residues. Looked up from germline, CDR1 is SGHRS and CDR2 is YFSETQ. The ends lost 3 bases at V and 0 bases at J; junction bases unmatched: 17. CDR3: CASSSWDYRGPGMNTEAFF. In nucleotides, the CDR3 is TGCGCCAGCAGCTCCTGGGATTACAGGGGCCCTGGGATGAACACTGAAGCTTTCTTT.

The CDR3, as DNA: TGCAGTGTGGGGGGGGAGACCCAGTACTTC. This encodes CSVGGETQYF. V and J are TRBV20-1 and TRBJ2-5; 7 nucleotides match TRBD2. The CDR3 consists of 10 residues. From germline, CDR1 is DFQATT and CDR2 SNEGSKA (reference sequence). V shed 7 bases and J 5 bases; nucleotides not matched to a gene: 1.